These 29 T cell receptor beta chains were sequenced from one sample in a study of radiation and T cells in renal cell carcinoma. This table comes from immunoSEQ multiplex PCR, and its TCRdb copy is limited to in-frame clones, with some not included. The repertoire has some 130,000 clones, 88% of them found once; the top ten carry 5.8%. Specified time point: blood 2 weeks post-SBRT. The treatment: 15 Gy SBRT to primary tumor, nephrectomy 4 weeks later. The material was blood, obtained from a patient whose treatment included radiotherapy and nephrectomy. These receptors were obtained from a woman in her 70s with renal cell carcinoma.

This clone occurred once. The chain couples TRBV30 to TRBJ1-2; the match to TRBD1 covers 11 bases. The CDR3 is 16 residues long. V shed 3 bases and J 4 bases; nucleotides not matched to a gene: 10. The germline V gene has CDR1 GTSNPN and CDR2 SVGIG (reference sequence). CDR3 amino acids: CAWSPSAGTGGYGYTF. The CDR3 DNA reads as TGTGCCTGGAGCCCATCCGCCGGGACAGGGGGCTATGGCTACACCTTC.

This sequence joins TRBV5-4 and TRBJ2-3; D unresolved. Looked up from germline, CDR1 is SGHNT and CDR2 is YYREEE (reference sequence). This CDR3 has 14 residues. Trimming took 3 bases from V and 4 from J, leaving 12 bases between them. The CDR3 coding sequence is TGTGCCAGCAGCTCCCCTCCCCGGGCAGATACGCAGTATTTT. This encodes CASSSPPRADTQYF.

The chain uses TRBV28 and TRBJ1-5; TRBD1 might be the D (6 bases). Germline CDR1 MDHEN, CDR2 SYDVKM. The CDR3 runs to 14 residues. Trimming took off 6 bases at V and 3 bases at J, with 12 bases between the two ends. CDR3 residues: CASSRGGSNQPQHF. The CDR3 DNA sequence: TGTGCCAGCAGCCGAGGGGGATCCAATCAGCCCCAGCATTTT.

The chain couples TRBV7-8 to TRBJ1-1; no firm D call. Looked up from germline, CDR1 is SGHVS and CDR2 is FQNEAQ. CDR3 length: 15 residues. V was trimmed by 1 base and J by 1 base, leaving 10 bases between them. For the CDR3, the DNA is TGTGCCAGCAGCTTAGAGGCTAGCCCGAACACTGAAGCTTTCTTT. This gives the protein CASSLEASPNTEAFF. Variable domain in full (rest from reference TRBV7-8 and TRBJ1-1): GAGVSQSPRYKVAKRGQDVALRCDPISGHVSLFWYQQALGQGPEFLTYFQNEAQLDKSGLPSDRFFAERPEGSVSTLKIQRTQQEDSAVYLCASSLEASPNTEAFFGQGTRLTVV.

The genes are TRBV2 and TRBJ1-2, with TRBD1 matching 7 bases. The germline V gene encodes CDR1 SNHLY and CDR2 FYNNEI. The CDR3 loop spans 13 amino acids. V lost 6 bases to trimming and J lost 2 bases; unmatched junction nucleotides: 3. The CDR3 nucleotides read TGTGCCAGCAGGACGACAGGGAACTATGGCTACACCTTC. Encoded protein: CASRTTGNYGYTF.

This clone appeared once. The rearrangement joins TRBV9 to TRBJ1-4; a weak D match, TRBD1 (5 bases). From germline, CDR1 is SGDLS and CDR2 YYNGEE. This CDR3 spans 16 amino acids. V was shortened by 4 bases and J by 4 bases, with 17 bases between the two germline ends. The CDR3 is CASSLDRLGRNEKLFF. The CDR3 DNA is TGTGCCAGCAGCTTAGACCGACTGGGGCGTAATGAAAAACTGTTTTTT. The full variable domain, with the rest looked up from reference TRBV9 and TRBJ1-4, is DSGVTQTPKHLITATGQRVTLRCSPRSGDLSVYWYQQSLDQGLQFLIQYYNGEERAKGNILERFSAQQFPDLHSELNLSSLELGDSALYFCASSLDRLGRNEKLFFGSGTQLSVL.

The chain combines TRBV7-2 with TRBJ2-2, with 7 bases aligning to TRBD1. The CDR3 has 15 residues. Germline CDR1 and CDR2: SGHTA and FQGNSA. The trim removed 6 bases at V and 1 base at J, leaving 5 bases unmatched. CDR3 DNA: TGTGCCAGCAGGCCGACAGGGATGAACACCGGGGAGCTGTTTTTT. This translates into CASRPTGMNTGELFF.

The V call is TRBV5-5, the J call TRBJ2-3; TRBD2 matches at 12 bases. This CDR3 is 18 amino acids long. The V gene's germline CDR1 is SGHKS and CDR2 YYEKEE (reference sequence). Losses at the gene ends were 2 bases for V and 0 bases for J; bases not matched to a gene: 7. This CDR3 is CASSFLRLAGVSTDTQYF. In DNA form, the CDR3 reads TGTGCCAGCAGCTTTTTGCGACTAGCGGGGGTTAGCACAGATACGCAGTATTTT.

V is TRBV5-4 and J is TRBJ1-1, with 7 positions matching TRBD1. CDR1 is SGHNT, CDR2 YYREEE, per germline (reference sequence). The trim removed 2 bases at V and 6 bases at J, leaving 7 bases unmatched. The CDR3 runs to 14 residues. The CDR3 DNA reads TGTGCCAGCAGCTTACAGGGGATGTGGTCTGAAGCTTTCTTT. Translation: CASSLQGMWSEAFF.

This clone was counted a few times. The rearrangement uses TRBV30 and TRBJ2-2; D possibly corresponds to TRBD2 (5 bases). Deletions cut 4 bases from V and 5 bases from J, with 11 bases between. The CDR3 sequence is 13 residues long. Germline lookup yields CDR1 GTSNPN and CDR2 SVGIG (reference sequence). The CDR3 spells CAWNSVVTGELFF. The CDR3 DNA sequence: TGTGCCTGGAATAGCGTGGTTACCGGGGAGCTGTTTTTT.

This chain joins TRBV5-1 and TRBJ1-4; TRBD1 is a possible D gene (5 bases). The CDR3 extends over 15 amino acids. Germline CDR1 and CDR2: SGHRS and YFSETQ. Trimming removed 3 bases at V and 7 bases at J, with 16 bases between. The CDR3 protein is CASSSDGTQFEKLFF. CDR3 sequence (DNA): TGCGCCAGCAGCTCGGACGGGACCCAGTTTGAAAAACTGTTTTTT.

CDR3 loop: CASSLGTGGLYEQYF. CDR3 in DNA: TGTGCCAGCAGTTTAGGGACAGGGGGCCTCTACGAGCAGTACTTC. J is TRBJ2-7 and V is TRBV28, with 12 bases matching TRBD1. The V segment lost 2 bases and the J segment 3 bases; nucleotides outside the gene matches: 2. The CDR3 covers 15 residues. Per the germline V gene, CDR1 is MDHEN and CDR2 is SYDVKM. Supplemented by reference TRBV28 and TRBJ2-7, the full variable domain reads DVKVTQSSRYLVKRTGEKVFLECVQDMDHENMFWYRQDPGLGLRLIYFSYDVKMKEKGDIPEGYSVSREKKERFSLILESASTNQTSMYLCASSLGTGGLYEQYFGPGTRLTVT.

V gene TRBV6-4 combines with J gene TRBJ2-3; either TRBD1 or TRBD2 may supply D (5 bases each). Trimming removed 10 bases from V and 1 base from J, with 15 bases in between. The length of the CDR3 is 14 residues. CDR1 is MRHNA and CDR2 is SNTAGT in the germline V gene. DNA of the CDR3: TGTGCCACCAGGGCGGGCCCGGGCACAGATACGCAGTATTTT. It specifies CATRAGPGTDTQYF.

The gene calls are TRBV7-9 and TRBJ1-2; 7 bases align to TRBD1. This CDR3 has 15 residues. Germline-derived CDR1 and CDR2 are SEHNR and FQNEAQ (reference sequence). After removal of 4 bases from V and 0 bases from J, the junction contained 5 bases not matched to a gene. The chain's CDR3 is CASSSRQGTNYGYTF. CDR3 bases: TGTGCCAGCAGCTCCCGACAGGGCACTAACTATGGCTACACCTTC.

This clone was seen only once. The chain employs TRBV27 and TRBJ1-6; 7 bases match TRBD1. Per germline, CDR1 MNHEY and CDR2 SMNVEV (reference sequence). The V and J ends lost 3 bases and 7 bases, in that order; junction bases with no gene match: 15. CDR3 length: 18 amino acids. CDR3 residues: CASSFRGVWDSSNSPLHF. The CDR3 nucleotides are TGTGCCAGCAGTTTTAGAGGAGTGTGGGACAGCTCAAATTCACCCCTCCACTTT.

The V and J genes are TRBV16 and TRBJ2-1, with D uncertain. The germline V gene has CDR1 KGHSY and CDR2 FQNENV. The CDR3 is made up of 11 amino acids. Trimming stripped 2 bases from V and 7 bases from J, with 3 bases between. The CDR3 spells CASSQSNEQFF. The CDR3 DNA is TGTGCCAGCAGCCAAAGTAATGAGCAGTTCTTC.

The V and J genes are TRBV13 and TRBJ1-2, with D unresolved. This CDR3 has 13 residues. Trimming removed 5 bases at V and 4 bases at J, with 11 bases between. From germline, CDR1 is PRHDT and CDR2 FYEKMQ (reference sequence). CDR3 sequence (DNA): TGTGCCAGCAGCCACGGGAGGGCCTATGGCTACACCTTC. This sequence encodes CASSHGRAYGYTF.

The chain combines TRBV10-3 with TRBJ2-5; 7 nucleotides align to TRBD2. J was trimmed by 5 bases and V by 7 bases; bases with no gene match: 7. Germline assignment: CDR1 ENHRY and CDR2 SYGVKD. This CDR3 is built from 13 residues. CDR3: CAIMRTREETQYF. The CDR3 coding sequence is TGTGCCATCATGAGGACTAGGGAGGAGACCCAGTACTTC.

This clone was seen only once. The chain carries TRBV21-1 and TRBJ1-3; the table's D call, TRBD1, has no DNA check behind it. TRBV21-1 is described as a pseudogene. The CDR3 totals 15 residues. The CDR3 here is CASSARHLPGNTIYF. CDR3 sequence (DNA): TGTGCCAGCAGCGCCCGACACCTCCCTGGAAACACCATATATTTT.

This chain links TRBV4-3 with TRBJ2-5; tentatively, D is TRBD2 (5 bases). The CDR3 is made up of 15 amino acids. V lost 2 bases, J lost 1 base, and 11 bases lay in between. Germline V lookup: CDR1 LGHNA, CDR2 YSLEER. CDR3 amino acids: CASSQLRGSQETQYF. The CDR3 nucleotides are TGCGCCAGCAGCCAACTTCGGGGATCCCAAGAGACCCAGTACTTC.

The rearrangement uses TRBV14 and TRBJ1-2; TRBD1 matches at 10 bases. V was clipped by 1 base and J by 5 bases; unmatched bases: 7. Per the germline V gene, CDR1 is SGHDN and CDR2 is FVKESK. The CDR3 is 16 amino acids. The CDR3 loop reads CASSQGSGTGEYGYTF. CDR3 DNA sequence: TGTGCCAGCAGCCAAGGGTCCGGGACAGGGGAATATGGCTACACCTTC.

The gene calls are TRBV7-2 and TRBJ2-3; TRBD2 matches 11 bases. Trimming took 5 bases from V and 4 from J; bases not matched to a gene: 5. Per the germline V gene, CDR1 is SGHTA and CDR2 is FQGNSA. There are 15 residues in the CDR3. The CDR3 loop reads CASSQPTSGADTQYF. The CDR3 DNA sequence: TGTGCCAGCAGCCAACCGACTAGCGGGGCAGATACGCAGTATTTT.

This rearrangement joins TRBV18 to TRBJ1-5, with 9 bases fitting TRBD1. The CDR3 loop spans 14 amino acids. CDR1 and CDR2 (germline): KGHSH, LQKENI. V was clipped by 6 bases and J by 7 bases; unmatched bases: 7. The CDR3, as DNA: TGTGCCAGCTCCTCCGGGACAGGGAACCAGCCCCAGCATTTT. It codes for CASSSGTGNQPQHF.

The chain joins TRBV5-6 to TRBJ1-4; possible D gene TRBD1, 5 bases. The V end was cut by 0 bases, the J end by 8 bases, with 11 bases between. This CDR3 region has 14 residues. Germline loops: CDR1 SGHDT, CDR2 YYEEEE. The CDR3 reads CASSLAGRAEKLFF. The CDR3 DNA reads TGTGCCAGCAGCTTGGCGGGACGAGCGGAAAAACTGTTTTTT.

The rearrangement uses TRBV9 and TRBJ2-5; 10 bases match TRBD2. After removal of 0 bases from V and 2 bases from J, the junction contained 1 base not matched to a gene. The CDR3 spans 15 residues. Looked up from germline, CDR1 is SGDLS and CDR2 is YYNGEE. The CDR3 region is CASSVGTSGQETQYF. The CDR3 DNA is TGTGCCAGCAGCGTAGGGACTAGCGGACAAGAGACCCAGTACTTC.

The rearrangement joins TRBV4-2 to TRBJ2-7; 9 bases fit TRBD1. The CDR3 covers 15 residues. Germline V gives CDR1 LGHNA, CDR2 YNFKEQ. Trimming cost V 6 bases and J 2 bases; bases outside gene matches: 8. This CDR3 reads CASSYGQGRTYEQYF. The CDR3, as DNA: TGTGCCAGCAGTTACGGACAGGGGCGGACCTACGAGCAGTACTTC.

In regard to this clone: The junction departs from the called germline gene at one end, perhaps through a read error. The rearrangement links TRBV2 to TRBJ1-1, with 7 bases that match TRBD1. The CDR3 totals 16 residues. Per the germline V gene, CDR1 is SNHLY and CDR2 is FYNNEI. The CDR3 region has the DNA TGTGCCAGCAGTCAAGCAGGGGGTGCATTGAACACTGAAGCTTTCTTT. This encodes CASSQAGGALNTEAFF.

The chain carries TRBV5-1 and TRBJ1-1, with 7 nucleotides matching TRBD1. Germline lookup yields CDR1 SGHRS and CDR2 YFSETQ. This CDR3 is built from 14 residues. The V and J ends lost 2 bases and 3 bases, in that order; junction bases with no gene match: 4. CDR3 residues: CASSLGGRDTEAFF. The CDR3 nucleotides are TGCGCCAGCAGCTTAGGGGGCAGAGACACTGAAGCTTTCTTT.

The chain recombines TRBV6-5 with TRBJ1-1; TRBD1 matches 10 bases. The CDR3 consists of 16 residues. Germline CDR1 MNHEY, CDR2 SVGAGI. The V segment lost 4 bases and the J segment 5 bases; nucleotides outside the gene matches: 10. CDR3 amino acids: CASSSHWTGGKTEAFF. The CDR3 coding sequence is TGTGCCAGCAGTTCACATTGGACAGGGGGAAAGACTGAAGCTTTCTTT.